A few counts support the clone carrying this T cell receptor (beta chain). The antigen is not known. Profiled with immunoSEQ multiplex PCR; TCRdb holds only in-frame clones, not every one. This table has over 100,000 clones, 80% to 95% appearing once. The data originate from a study of T cell repertoires and HLA-DP antigens. The sequenced sample consisted of CD4+ T cells from PBMCs. The receptor comes from a woman younger than 30 in good health and CMV-seronegative.

The CDR3 region is CASSIGRINQPQHF. DNA of the CDR3: TGTGCCAGTAGTATAGGCAGAATCAATCAGCCCCAGCATTTT. V gene TRBV19 combines with J gene TRBJ1-5, with D unclear. Germline-derived CDR1 and CDR2 are LNHDA and SQIVND (reference sequence). Trimming removed 1 base at V and 3 bases at J, with 7 bases between. This CDR3 is 14 amino acids long. The full variable domain, in which reference TRBV19 and TRBJ1-5 provide the parts outside the CDR3, is DGGITQSPKYLFRKEGQNVTLSCEQNLNHDAMYWYRQDPGQGLRLIYYSQIVNDFQKGDIAEGYSVSREKKESFPLTVTSAQKNPTAFYLCASSIGRINQPQHFGDGTRLSIL.